This T cell receptor beta chain comes out of a study of OX40 agonist ivuxolimab in advanced cancers. Study in general: At doses from 0.01 to 10 mg/kg, patients were given intravenous ivuxolimab every 2 weeks.

Broader study findings: Low normalized clonal expansion also occurred in some nonresponding patients. Partial responders at 0.1-3.0 mg/kg had among the lowest clonal expansion. Both blood CD4+ and CD8+ T cells showed clonal growth by week 6 at 0.1 to 3.0 mg/kg.

Concerning this clone: What it recognizes is unknown.

This CDR3 region has 12 residues. From germline, CDR1 is SGHTA and CDR2 FQGNSA. V was pared by 4 bases and J by 2 bases, with 4 bases between. Sequencing was performed with immunoSEQ multiplex PCR; in TCRdb, only in-frame clones are kept and a portion is missing. Among around 70,000 clones listed, approximately 92% were seen once. Sequencing used CD4+ or CD8+ T cells sorted from blood, obtained in a trial of the OX40 agonist ivuxolimab. The chain links TRBV7-2 to TRBJ2-3; D is unresolved. This TCR came from an adult with an advanced solid tumor such as melanoma, head and neck, liver or kidney cancer. The CDR3 bases are TGTGCCAGCAGCTCCCCCACAGATACGCAGTATTTT. It specifies CASSSPTDTQYF.